The next 13 T cell receptor beta chains were all read from a single sample in a study of OX40 agonist ivuxolimab in advanced cancers. Here immunoSEQ multiplex PCR was the method, and the copy in TCRdb shows in-frame clones only, minus some. The profile shows approximately 64,000 clones, 83% of them singletons. The sequenced sample was CD4+ or CD8+ T cells sorted from blood, obtained in a trial of the OX40 agonist ivuxolimab. These receptor sequences come from an adult with an advanced solid tumor such as melanoma, head and neck, liver or kidney cancer.

The chain has TRBV7-3 and TRBJ2-1; D call uncertain. This CDR3 is 13 amino acids long. Trimming took 3 bases from V and 1 from J, leaving 4 bases between them. The germline CDR1 and CDR2 sequences are SGHTA and FQGTGA. The CDR3 DNA reads as TGTGCCAGCAGCTTCACTTCCTACAATGAGCAGTTCTTC. It yields the protein CASSFTSYNEQFF. The whole variable domain, remainder taken from reference TRBV7-3 and TRBJ2-1, is GAGVSQTPSNKVTEKGKYVELRCDPISGHTALYWYRQSLGQGPEFLIYFQGTGAADDSGLPNDRFFAVRPEGSVSTLKIQRTERGDSAVYLCASSFTSYNEQFFGPGTRLTVL.

This rearrangement joins TRBV15 to TRBJ2-3, with 12 nucleotides matching TRBD2. After removal of 5 bases from V and 1 base from J, the junction contained 4 bases not matched to a gene. This CDR3 region has 16 residues. Germline loops: CDR1 LNHNV, CDR2 YYDKDF (reference sequence). The CDR3 DNA is TGTGCCACCAGCGGTCGACTAGCGGGGGGCACAGATACGCAGTATTTT. Residues: CATSGRLAGGTDTQYF.

The count of this clone is one. The gene calls are TRBV5-1 and TRBJ1-1; TRBD1 agrees at 10 bases. Germline V CDR1 and CDR2: SGHRS, YFSETQ. CDR3 size: 14 residues. V was clipped by 3 bases and J by 4 bases; unmatched bases: 3. The chain's CDR3 is CASSSRTGGTEAFF. CDR3 sequence (DNA): TGCGCCAGCAGCTCAAGGACAGGGGGCACTGAAGCTTTCTTT.

This chain uses TRBV9 with TRBJ1-4; D possibly corresponds to TRBD1 (5 bases). The germline gives CDR1 SGDLS, CDR2 YYNGEE. This CDR3 region has 14 residues. V shed 7 bases and J shed 3 bases, with 13 bases lying between them. The CDR3 DNA is TGTGCCAGCGGTACCTTGGGACCTAATGAAAAACTGTTTTTT. The encoded protein is CASGTLGPNEKLFF.

Only one count was recorded for this clone. V and J are TRBV2 and TRBJ2-7; possible D gene TRBD2, 5 bases. Germline CDR1 SNHLY, CDR2 FYNNEI. The CDR3 length is 13 residues. V was shortened by 2 bases and J by 6 bases, with 11 bases between the two germline ends. CDR3 sequence: CASSEYVGGEQYF. DNA of the CDR3: TGTGCCAGCAGTGAATACGTTGGAGGCGAGCAGTACTTC. The variable domain in full, with the rest retrieved from reference TRBV2 and TRBJ2-7, is EPEVTQTPSHQVTQMGQEVILRCVPISNHLYFYWYRQILGQKVEFLVSFYNNEISEKSEIFDDQFSVERPDGSNFTLKIRSTKLEDSAMYFCASSEYVGGEQYFGPGTRLTVT.

This sequence joins TRBV7-6 and TRBJ2-7; maybe TRBD1 (6 bases). The CDR3 contains 17 residues. Germline-derived CDR1 and CDR2 are SGHVS and FNYEAQ. V dropped 8 bases and J dropped 4 bases, with 27 bases sitting between them. CDR3 sequence reads: CASQLEAGTHIPYEQYF. The CDR3 region has the DNA TGTGCCAGCCAACTGGAGGCCGGGACACATATTCCATACGAGCAGTACTTC.

At least ten counts were recorded for this clone. The V gene is TRBV5-1, the J gene TRBJ2-7, with unresolved D. The germline V gene encodes CDR1 SGHRS and CDR2 YFSETQ. Trimming shortened V by 3 bases and J by 3 bases, and 4 bases separated the two germline ends. The CDR3 covers 11 residues. CDR3 protein: CASSSFYEQYF. CDR3 DNA: TGCGCCAGCAGCTCTTTCTACGAGCAGTACTTC.

The chain couples TRBV6-6 to TRBJ2-7; no firm D call. With 2 bases removed from V and 0 bases from J, the gap between germline ends came to 11 bases. Per the germline V gene, CDR1 is MNHNY and CDR2 is SVGAGI (reference sequence). This CDR3 comprises 15 residues. CDR3 in amino acids: CASSYQRLSSYEQYF. The CDR3 DNA is TGTGCCAGCAGTTACCAAAGATTAAGCTCCTACGAGCAGTACTTC.

The rearrangement links TRBV5-4 to TRBJ1-6; D possibly corresponds to TRBD1 (6 bases). The CDR3 has 17 residues. Germline V gene lookup returns CDR1 SGHNT and CDR2 YYREEE (reference sequence). With 3 bases removed from V and 5 bases from J, the gap between germline ends came to 18 bases. CDR3 DNA sequence: TGTGCCAGCAGCTGGGCAGGGGCATTGGGGCATAATTCACCCCTCCACTTT. Its protein product is CASSWAGALGHNSPLHF.

V gene TRBV11-2 combines with J gene TRBJ1-1, with D tentatively TRBD1 (5 bases). Germline loops: CDR1 SGHAT, CDR2 FQNNGV. Trimming pared 3 bases from V and 4 bases from J, leaving 18 bases between. This CDR3 is 16 amino acids long. The CDR3 here is CASSFRVRRGTTEAFF. CDR3 nucleotides: TGTGCCAGCAGCTTCAGGGTGCGACGGGGTACCACTGAAGCTTTCTTT. Full variable domain (rest looked up from reference TRBV11-2 and TRBJ1-1): EAGVAQSPRYKIIEKRQSVAFWCNPISGHATLYWYQQILGQGPKLLIQFQNNGVVDDSQLPKDRFSAERLKGVDSTLKIQPAKLEDSAVYLCASSFRVRRGTTEAFFGQGTRLTVV.

The sample holds a few counts of this clone. The same CDR3 also results from other DNA sequences found in this sample. The rearrangement uses TRBV18 and TRBJ2-3; no clear D gene. Trimming left V 2 bases short and J 4 bases short, with 1 base between. This CDR3 spans 11 amino acids. From germline, CDR1 is KGHSH and CDR2 LQKENI. CDR3 amino acids: CASSPADTQYF. Written as DNA, the CDR3 is TGTGCCAGCTCACCAGCAGATACGCAGTATTTT.

The genes are TRBV30 and TRBJ2-5, with D perhaps TRBD2 (5 bases). Germline values: CDR1 GTSNPN, CDR2 SVGIG (reference sequence). This CDR3 is 15 amino acids long. The ends were cut back, 4 bases at V and 5 bases at J, with 20 bases in the middle. Written as DNA, the CDR3 is TGTGCCTGGATGGCCGGGCTAGCCGTGACGGAGACCCAGTACTTC. Protein product: CAWMAGLAVTETQYF.

The V call is TRBV10-1, the J call TRBJ1-5; the match to TRBD1 covers 7 bases. Germline lookup yields CDR1 WNHNN and CDR2 SYGVQD (reference sequence). Germline trimming cut 7 bases from V and 3 bases from J; bases unmatched to any gene: 9. The CDR3 has 15 amino acids. CDR3 amino acids: CASILRDSDNQPQHF. CDR3 in DNA: TGCGCCAGCATCCTCCGGGACAGCGACAATCAGCCCCAGCATTTT.